The sequence of this TCR beta chain was determined in a study of T cell responses to AZD1222 COVID-19 vaccine. With 4 bases clipped from V and 5 bases from J, the junction kept 6 bases outside the gene matches. This CDR3 comprises 15 residues. Germline lookup yields CDR1 SGHRS and CDR2 YFSETQ. TCRdb's table, derived via immunoSEQ multiplex PCR, lists solely in-frame clones and lacks some. Of 72,000 or so clones listed, roughly nine tenths were seen once; the top ten hold around 30%. The sample here was peripheral blood, taken 28 days after the second AZD1222 dose. The chain couples TRBV5-1 to TRBJ1-6; TRBD1 matches at 7 bases. This receptor was obtained from an adult who received the AZD1222 COVID-19 vaccine. Written as DNA, the CDR3 is TGCGCCAGCAGCGACGGGACAGTGGATAATTCACCCCTCCACTTT. Its protein is CASSDGTVDNSPLHF.